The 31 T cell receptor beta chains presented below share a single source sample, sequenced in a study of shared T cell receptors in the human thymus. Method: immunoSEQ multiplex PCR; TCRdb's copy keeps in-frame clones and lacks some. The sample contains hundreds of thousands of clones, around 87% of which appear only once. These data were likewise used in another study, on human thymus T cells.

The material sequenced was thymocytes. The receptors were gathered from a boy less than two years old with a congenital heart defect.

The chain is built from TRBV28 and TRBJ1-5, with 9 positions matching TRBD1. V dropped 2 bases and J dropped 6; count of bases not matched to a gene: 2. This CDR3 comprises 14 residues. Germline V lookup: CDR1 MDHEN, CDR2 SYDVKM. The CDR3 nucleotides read TGTGCCAGCAGTTTAGACAGGGGGAGTCAGCCCCAGCATTTT. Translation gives CASSLDRGSQPQHF. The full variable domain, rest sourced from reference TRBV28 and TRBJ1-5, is DVKVTQSSRYLVKRTGEKVFLECVQDMDHENMFWYRQDPGLGLRLIYFSYDVKMKEKGDIPEGYSVSREKKERFSLILESASTNQTSMYLCASSLDRGSQPQHFGDGTRLSIL.

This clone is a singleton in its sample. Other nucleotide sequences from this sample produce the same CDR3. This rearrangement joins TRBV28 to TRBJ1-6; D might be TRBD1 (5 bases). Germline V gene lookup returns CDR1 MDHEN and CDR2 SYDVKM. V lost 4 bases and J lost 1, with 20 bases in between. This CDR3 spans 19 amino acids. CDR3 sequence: CASSSRSKPRESYNSPLHF. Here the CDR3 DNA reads TGTGCCAGCAGTTCCAGGAGTAAACCCAGGGAATCCTATAATTCACCCCTCCACTTT.

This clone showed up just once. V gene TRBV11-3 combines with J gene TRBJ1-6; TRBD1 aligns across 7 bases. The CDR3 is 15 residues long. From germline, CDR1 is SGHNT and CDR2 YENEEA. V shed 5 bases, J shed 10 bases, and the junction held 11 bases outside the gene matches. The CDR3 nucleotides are TGTGCCAGCAGCCCCAAGGGACAGTATAGCTCACCCCTCCACTTT. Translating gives CASSPKGQYSSPLHF.

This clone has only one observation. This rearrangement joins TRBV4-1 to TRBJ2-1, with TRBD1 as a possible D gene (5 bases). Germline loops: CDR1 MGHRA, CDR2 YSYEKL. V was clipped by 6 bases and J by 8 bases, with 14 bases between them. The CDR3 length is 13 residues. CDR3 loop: CASSLPPRDEQFF. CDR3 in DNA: TGCGCCAGCAGTCTTCCCCCCAGGGATGAGCAGTTCTTC.

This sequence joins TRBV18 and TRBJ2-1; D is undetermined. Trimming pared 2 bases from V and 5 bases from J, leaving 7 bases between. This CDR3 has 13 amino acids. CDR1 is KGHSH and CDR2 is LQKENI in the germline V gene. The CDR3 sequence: CASSPWADNEQFF. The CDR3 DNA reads TGTGCCAGCTCACCATGGGCAGACAATGAGCAGTTCTTC.

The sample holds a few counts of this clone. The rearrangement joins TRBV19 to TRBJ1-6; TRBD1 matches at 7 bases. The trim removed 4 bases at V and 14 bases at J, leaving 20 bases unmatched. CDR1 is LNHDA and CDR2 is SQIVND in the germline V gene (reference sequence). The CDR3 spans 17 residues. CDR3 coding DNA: TGTGCCAGTAGTACCATCGACAGGGATAGACGGGGGCGGTCCCTCCACTTT. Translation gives CASSTIDRDRRGRSLHF.

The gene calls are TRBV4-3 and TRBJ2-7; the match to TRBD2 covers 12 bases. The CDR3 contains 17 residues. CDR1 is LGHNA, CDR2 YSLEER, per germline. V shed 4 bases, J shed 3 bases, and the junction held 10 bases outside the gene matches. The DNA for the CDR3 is TGCGCCAGCAGCCCCGGACTAGCGGGGACCAACTTCTACGAGCAGTACTTC. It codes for CASSPGLAGTNFYEQYF.

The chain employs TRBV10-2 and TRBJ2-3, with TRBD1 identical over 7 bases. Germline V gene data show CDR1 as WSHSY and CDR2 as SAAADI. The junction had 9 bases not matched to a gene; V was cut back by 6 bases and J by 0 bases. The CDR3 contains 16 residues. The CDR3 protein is CASRPDRDPSTDTQYF. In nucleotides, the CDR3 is TGCGCCAGCAGACCTGACAGGGACCCTAGCACAGATACGCAGTATTTT.

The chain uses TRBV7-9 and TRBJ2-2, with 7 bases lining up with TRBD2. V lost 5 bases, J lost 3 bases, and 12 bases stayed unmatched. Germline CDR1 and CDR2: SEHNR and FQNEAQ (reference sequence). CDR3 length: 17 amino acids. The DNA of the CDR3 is TGTGCCAGCAGCAAACGGACTAAGCGGGATGACACCGGGGAGCTGTTTTTT. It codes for CASSKRTKRDDTGELFF. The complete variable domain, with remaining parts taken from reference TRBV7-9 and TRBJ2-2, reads DTGVSQNPRHKITKRGQNVTFRCDPISEHNRLYWYRQTLGQGPEFLTYFQNEAQLEKSRLLSDRFSAERPKGSFSTLEIQRTEQGDSAMYLCASSKRTKRDDTGELFFGEGSRLTVL.

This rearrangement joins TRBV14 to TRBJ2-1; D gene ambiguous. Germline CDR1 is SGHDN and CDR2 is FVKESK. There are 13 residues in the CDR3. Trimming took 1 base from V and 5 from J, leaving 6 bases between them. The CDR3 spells CASSQAPNNEQFF. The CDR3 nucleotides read TGTGCCAGCAGCCAAGCCCCTAACAATGAGCAGTTCTTC.

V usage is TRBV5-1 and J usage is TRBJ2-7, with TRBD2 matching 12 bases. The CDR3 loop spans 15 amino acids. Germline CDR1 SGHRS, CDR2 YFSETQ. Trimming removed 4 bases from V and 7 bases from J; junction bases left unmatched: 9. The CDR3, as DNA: TGCGCCAGCAGCCCCCGACTAGCGGGGGTAAGAGAGCAGTACTTC. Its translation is CASSPRLAGVREQYF.

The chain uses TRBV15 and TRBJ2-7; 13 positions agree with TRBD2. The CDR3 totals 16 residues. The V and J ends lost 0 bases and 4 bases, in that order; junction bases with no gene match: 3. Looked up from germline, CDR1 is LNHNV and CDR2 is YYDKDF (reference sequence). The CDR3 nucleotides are TGTGCCACCAGCAGAGAGAGGACTAGCGGGAGTTACGAGCAGTACTTC. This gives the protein CATSRERTSGSYEQYF.

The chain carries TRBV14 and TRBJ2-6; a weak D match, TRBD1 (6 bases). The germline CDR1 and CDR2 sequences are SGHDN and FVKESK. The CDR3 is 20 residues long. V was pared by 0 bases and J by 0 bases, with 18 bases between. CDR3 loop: CASSQDVDSSGYSGANVLTF. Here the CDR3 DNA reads TGTGCCAGCAGCCAAGATGTGGACAGTTCGGGGTACTCTGGGGCCAACGTCCTGACTTTC.

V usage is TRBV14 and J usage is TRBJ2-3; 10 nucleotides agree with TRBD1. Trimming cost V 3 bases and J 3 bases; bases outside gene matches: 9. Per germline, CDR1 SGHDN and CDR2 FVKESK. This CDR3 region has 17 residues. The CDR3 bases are TGTGCCAGCAGCCAGGAGGACCGGGACAGGGGAACAGATACGCAGTATTTT. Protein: CASSQEDRDRGTDTQYF.

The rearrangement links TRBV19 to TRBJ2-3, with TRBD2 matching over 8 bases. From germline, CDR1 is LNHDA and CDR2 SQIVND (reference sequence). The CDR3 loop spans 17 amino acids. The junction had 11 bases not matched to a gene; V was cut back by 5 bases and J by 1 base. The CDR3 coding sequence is TGTGCCAGTAGTTGGCGGGGGGCCTCACGTGGCACAGATACGCAGTATTTT. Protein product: CASSWRGASRGTDTQYF.

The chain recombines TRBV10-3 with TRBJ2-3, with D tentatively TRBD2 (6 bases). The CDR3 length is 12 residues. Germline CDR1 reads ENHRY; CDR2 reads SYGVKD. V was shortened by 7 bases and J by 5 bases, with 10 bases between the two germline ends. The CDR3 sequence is CAIMREGDTQYF. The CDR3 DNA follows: TGTGCCATCATGCGGGAAGGAGATACGCAGTATTTT.

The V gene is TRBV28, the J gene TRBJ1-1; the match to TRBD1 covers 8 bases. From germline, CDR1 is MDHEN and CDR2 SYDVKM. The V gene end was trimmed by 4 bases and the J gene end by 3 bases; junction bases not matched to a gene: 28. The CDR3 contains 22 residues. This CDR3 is CASSCGRGLSTTLPQGDTEAFF. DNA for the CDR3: TGTGCCAGCAGTTGTGGGAGGGGCCTAAGCACTACCCTTCCACAGGGGGACACTGAAGCTTTCTTT.

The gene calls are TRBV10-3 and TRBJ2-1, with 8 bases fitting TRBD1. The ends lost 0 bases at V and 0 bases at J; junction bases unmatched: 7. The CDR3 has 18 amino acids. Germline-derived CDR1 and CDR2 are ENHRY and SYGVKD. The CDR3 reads CAISESTRTGSSYNEQFF. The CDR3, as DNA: TGTGCCATCAGTGAGTCGACTCGGACAGGGAGCTCCTACAATGAGCAGTTCTTC.

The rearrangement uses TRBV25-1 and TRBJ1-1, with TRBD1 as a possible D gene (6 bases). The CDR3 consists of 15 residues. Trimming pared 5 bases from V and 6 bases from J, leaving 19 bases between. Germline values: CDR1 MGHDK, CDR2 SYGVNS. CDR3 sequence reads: CASSKRRGGFAEAFF. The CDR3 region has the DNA TGTGCCAGCAGTAAACGTAGGGGGGGATTCGCTGAAGCTTTCTTT. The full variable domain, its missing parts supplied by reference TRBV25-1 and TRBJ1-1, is EADIYQTPRYLVIGTGKKITLECSQTMGHDKMYWYQQDPGMELHLIHYSYGVNSTEKGDLSSESTVSRIRTEHFPLTLESARPSHTSQYLCASSKRRGGFAEAFFGQGTRLTVV.

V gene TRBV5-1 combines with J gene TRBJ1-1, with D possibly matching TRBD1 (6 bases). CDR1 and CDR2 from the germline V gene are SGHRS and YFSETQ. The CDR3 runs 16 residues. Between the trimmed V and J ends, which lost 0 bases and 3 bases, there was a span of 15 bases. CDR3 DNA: TGCGCCAGCAGCTTGGACAGGGATCAGGAGGACACTGAAGCTTTCTTT. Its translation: CASSLDRDQEDTEAFF. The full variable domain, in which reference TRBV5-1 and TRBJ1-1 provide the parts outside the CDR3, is KAGVTQTPRYLIKTRGQQVTLSCSPISGHRSVSWYQQTPGQGLQFLFEYFSETQRNKGNFPGRFSGRQFSNSRSEMNVSTLELGDSALYLCASSLDRDQEDTEAFFGQGTRLTVV.

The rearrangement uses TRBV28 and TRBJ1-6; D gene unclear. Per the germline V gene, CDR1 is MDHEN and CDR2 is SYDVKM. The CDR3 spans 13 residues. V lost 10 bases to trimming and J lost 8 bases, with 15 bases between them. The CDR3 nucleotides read TGTGCCACGGGGTACCGGGTGGATTCACCCCTCCACTTT. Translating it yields CATGYRVDSPLHF.

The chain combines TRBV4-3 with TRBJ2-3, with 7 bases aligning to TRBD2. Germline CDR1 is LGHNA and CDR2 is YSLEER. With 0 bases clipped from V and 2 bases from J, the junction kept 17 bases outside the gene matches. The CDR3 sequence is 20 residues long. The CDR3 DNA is TGCGCCAGCAGCCAAGATCAGCGAGCGGGACCCCAGACCCACACAGATACGCAGTATTTT. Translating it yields CASSQDQRAGPQTHTDTQYF.

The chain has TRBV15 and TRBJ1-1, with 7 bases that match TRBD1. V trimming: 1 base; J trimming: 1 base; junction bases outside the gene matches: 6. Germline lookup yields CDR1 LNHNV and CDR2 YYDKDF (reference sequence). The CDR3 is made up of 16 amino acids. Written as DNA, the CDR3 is TGTGCCACCAGCAGAGGGGGTGACAGGGCGAACACTGAAGCTTTCTTT. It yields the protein CATSRGGDRANTEAFF.

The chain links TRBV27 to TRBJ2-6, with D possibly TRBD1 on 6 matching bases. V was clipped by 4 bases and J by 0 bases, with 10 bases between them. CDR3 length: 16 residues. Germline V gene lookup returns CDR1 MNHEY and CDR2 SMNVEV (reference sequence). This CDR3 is CASSSRQASGANVLTF. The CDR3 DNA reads TGTGCCAGCAGTTCTCGACAGGCCTCTGGGGCCAACGTCCTGACTTTC. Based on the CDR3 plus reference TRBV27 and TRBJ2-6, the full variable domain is EAQVTQNPRYLITVTGKKLTVTCSQNMNHEYMSWYRQDPGLGLRQIYYSMNVEVTDKGDVPEGYKVSRKEKRNFPLILESPSPNQTSLYFCASSSRQASGANVLTFGAGSRLTVL.

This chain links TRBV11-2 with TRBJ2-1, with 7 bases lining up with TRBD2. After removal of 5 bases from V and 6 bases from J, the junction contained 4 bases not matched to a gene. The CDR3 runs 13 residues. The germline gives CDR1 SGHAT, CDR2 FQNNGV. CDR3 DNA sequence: TGTGCCAGCAGCCGCGGGAGATCCAATGAGCAGTTCTTC. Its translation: CASSRGRSNEQFF.

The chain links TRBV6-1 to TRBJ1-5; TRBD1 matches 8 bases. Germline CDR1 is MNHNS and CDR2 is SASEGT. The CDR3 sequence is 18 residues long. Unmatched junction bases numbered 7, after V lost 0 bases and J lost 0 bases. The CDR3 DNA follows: TGTGCCAGCAGTGAAGCCCGACAGGGGTTTTATAGCAATCAGCCCCAGCATTTT. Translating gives CASSEARQGFYSNQPQHF.

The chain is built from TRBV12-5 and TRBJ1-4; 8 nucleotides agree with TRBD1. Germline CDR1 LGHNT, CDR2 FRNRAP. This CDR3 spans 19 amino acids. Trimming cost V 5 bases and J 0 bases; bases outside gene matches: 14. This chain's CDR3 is CASGPKLGQVGATNEKLFF. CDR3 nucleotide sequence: TGTGCTAGTGGTCCGAAACTGGGACAGGTAGGAGCAACTAATGAAAAACTGTTTTTT.

The CDR3 DNA is TGTGCCAGCAGCCCCCTACTAGCGGGAGTGTCAGATACGCAGTATTTT. Translation: CASSPLLAGVSDTQYF. The V call is TRBV7-6, the J call TRBJ2-3; 11 bases are shared with TRBD2. The CDR3 spans 16 residues. Germline V gene sequence: CDR1 SGHVS, CDR2 FNYEAQ. V was clipped by 5 bases and J by 4 bases; unmatched bases: 8.

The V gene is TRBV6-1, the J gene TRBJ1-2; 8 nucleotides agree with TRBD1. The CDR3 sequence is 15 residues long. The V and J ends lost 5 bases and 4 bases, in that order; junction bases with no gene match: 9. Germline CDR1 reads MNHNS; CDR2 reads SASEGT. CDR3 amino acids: CASSKIRGLRYGYTF. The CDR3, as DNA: TGTGCCAGCAGTAAAATCAGGGGGCTGCGCTATGGCTACACCTTC.

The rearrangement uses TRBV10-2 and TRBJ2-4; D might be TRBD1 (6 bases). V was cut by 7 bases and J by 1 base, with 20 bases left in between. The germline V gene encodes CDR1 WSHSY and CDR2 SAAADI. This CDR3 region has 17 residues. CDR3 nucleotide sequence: TGCGCCAGCATCGGACAGTTATCGACCTCTGCCAAAAACATTCAGTACTTC. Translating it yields CASIGQLSTSAKNIQYF.

This CDR3 reads CASSEIADRGLSNTEAFF. The CDR3 region has the DNA TGTGCCAGCAGTGAAATCGCGGACAGGGGGCTTTCGAACACTGAAGCTTTCTTT. This chain links TRBV2 with TRBJ1-1; 11 bases line up with TRBD1. V trimming: 2 bases; J trimming: 1 base; junction bases outside the gene matches: 9. CDR3 size: 18 residues. Germline V gene lookup returns CDR1 SNHLY and CDR2 FYNNEI.